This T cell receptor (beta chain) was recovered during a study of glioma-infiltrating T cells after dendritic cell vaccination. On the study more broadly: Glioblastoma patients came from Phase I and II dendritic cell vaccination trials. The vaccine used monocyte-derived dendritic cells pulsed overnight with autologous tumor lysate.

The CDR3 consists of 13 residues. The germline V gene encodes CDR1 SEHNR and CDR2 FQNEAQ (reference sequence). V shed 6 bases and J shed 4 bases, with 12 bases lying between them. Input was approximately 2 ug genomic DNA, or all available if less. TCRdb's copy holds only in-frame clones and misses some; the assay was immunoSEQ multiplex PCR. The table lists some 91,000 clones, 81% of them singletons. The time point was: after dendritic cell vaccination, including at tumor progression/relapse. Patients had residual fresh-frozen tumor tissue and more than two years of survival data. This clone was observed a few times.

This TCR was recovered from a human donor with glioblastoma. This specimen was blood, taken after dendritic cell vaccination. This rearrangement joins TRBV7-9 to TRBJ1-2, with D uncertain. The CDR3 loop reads CASSLGTTYGYTF. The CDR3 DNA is TGTGCCAGCAGTCTAGGCACAACCTATGGCTACACCTTC.